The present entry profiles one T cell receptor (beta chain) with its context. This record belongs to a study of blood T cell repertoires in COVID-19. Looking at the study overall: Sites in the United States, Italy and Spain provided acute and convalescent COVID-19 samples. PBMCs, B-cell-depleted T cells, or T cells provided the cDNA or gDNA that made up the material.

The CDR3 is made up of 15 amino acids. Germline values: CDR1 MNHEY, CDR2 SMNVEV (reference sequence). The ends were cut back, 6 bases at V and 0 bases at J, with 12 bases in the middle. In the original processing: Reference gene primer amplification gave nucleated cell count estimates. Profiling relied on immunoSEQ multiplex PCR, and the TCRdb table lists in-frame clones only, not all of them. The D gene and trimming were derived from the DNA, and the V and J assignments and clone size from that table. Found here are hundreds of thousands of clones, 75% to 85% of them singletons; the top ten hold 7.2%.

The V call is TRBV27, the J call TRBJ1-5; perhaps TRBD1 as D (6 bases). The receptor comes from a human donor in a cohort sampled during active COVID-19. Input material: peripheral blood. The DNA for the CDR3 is TGTGCCAGCAGGCGGACAGACTATAGCAATCAGCCCCAGCATTTT. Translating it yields CASRRTDYSNQPQHF.